This is a list of T cell receptor beta chains from one sample in a study of blood T cell repertoires in COVID-19. Sequencing used immunoSEQ multiplex PCR; TCRdb keeps in-frame clones, though not all of them. Here the sample spans about 200,000 clones, roughly 86% being singletons. The specimen was PBMCs or T cells enriched from blood (not recorded which). These receptors originate from a man in his forties with acute COVID-19. CDR3s include the opening cysteine and the closing phenylalanine or tryptophan. The D gene is left open where the match is weak. For some rows the clone size is stated as once, few or many, or as a class when expanded; others skip it.

clone_size,j_call,d_call,v_call,cdr3_aa,cdr3_nt
-,TRBJ2-7,TRBD1,TRBV5-1,CASSPDRIEQYF,TGCGCCAGCAGCCCGGACAGGATCGAGCAGTACTTC
few,TRBJ2-6,TRBD1,TRBV28,CASSSRGRLSGANVLTF,TGTGCCAGCAGTTCCAGGGGGAGACTCTCTGGGGCCAACGTCCTGACTTTC
-,TRBJ2-5,-,TRBV7-3,CATARGSGQETQYF,TGTGCCACCGCCCGGGGAAGCGGACAAGAGACCCAGTACTTC
once,TRBJ2-7,-,TRBV6-2/TRBV6-3,CASSRQGNEQYF,TGTGCCAGCAGTCGTCAGGGGAACGAGCAGTACTTC
few,TRBJ2-2,-,TRBV29-1,CSVVGARGLFF,TGCAGCGTTGTAGGGGCCAGGGGGCTGTTTTTT
-,TRBJ1-1,-,TRBV21-1,CASSNRGIAEAFF,TGTGCCAGCAGCAATAGGGGTATCGCTGAAGCTTTCTTT
-,TRBJ2-5,-,TRBV7-2,CASSLGPRVQTFQETQYF,TGTGCCAGCAGCTTAGGACCCCGGGTCCAAACCTTCCAAGAGACCCAGTACTTC
-,TRBJ2-2,-,TRBV29-1,CSVGHLLNGELFF,TGCAGCGTTGGACATCTTTTGAACGGGGAGCTGTTTTTT
few,TRBJ2-5,TRBD2,TRBV2,CASSGAGGQETQYF,TGTGCCAGCTCCGGGGCGGGAGGCCAAGAGACCCAGTACTTC
-,TRBJ2-3,TRBD2,TRBV3-1/TRBV3-2,CASSSSGSTDTQYF,TGTGCCAGCAGCTCTAGCGGGAGTACAGATACGCAGTATTTT
-,TRBJ2-7,-,TRBV5-4,CASSFSGTPYEQYF,TGTGCCAGCAGCTTTTCCGGGACACCCTACGAGCAGTACTTC
-,TRBJ2-2,TRBD1,TRBV28,CASSSGQATGELFF,TGTGCCAGCAGTTCCGGACAGGCCACCGGGGAGCTGTTTTTT
few,TRBJ1-5,-,TRBV6-6,CASSESSNQPQHF,TGTGCCAGCAGCGAAAGCAGCAATCAGCCCCAGCATTTT
-,TRBJ1-6,-,TRBV5-8,CASSLGPGGHSYNSPLHF,TGTGCCAGCAGCTTGGGGCCGGGGGGCCACTCCTATAATTCACCCCTCCACTTT
few,TRBJ2-1,-,TRBV19,CASRQGLYNEQFF,TGTGCCAGTAGGCAGGGCTTGTACAATGAGCAGTTCTTC
-,TRBJ2-3,TRBD2,TRBV5-1,CASSLAGAGTSTDTQYF,TGCGCCAGCAGCTTGGCCGGAGCGGGAACTAGCACAGATACGCAGTATTTT
-,TRBJ1-4,-,TRBV2,CASSGGQTINEKLFF,TGTGCCAGCAGTGGAGGGCAGACCATTAATGAAAAACTGTTTTTT
-,TRBJ2-5,-,TRBV5-1,CASSLALEETQYF,TGCGCCAGCAGCTTGGCCCTAGAAGAGACCCAGTACTTC
few,TRBJ1-3,-,TRBV4-1,CASSRTTVSGNTIYF,TGCGCCAGCAGCCGGACGACAGTCTCTGGAAACACCATATATTTT
-,TRBJ2-2,-,TRBV7-2,CASSLQGNLNTGELFF,TGTGCCAGCAGCTTGCAGGGTAACTTAAACACCGGGGAGCTGTTTTTT
-,TRBJ2-4,-,TRBV3-1/TRBV3-2,CASSQAARGFAKNIQYF,TGTGCCAGCAGCCAAGCGGCACGGGGTTTCGCCAAAAACATTCAGTACTTC
once,TRBJ2-3,-,TRBV3-1/TRBV3-2,CATGADTQYF,TGTGCCACAGGGGCAGATACGCAGTATTTT
-,TRBJ2-7,TRBD1,TRBV27,CASSSRDSYEQYF,TGTGCCAGCAGTTCCCGGGACAGTTACGAGCAGTACTTC
-,TRBJ2-7,-,TRBV3-1/TRBV3-2,CASSLASGYEQYF,TGTGCCAGCAGCCTAGCAAGCGGGTACGAGCAGTACTTC
once,TRBJ2-7,-,TRBV6-6,CASSEDIFYEQYF,TGTGCCAGCAGTGAGGATATTTTCTACGAGCAGTACTTC
-,TRBJ1-5,TRBD1,TRBV6-5,CASSLGTGGNQPQHF,TGTGCCAGCAGTTTAGGGACAGGGGGAAATCAGCCCCAGCATTTT
-,TRBJ1-2,TRBD1,TRBV11-2,CASSLGPRGQRTNYGYTF,TGTGCCAGCAGCTTAGGCCCCAGGGGACAGAGAACTAACTATGGCTACACCTTC
few,TRBJ1-2,TRBD1,TRBV25-1,CASGTGEVGSYGYTF,TGTGCCAGCGGGACAGGGGAGGTGGGTTCTTATGGCTACACCTTC
-,TRBJ2-1,-,TRBV19,CASSILGARTEQFF,TGTGCCAGTAGTATATTAGGAGCTCGCACTGAGCAGTTCTTC
-,TRBJ2-1,TRBD1,TRBV7-2,CASSLAGQINEQFF,TGTGCCAGCAGCTTAGCGGGACAGATCAATGAGCAGTTCTTC
-,TRBJ2-5,TRBD1,TRBV6-5,CASSQATGEETQYF,TGTGCCAGCAGCCAAGCCACAGGGGAGGAGACCCAGTACTTC
-,TRBJ2-4,-,TRBV5-6,CASSLVKGQGNIQYF,TGTGCCAGCAGCTTGGTGAAGGGCCAGGGGAACATTCAGTACTTC
-,TRBJ2-7,-,TRBV5-1,CASSPTGPGGEQYF,TGCGCCAGCAGCCCTACCGGACCCGGGGGCGAGCAGTACTTC
many,TRBJ2-1,TRBD2,TRBV2,CASSERLAVYNEQFF,TGTGCCAGCAGTGAGAGACTAGCGGTTTACAATGAGCAGTTCTTC
-,TRBJ1-2,-,TRBV30,CAWIGSYGYTF,TGTGCCTGGATCGGGAGCTATGGCTACACCTTC
-,TRBJ2-3,TRBD1,TRBV18,CASSPRTGTDTQYF,TGTGCCAGCTCACCCCGGACAGGGACAGATACGCAGTATTTT
few,TRBJ2-3,TRBD2,TRBV7-2,CASSVASGRALDTQYF,TGTGCCAGCAGTGTCGCTAGCGGGAGGGCCCTAGATACGCAGTATTTT
few,TRBJ2-1,-,TRBV6-8,CASNKAAEQFF,TGTGCCAGCAATAAAGCAGCGGAGCAGTTCTTC
-,TRBJ2-7,TRBD2,TRBV27,CASSLIGSSGTYEQYF,TGTGCCAGCAGTCTTATAGGGTCTAGCGGTACCTACGAGCAGTACTTC
once,TRBJ1-2,TRBD1,TRBV6-5,CASAQDRDYGYTF,TGTGCCAGCGCCCAGGACAGGGACTATGGCTACACCTTC
-,TRBJ2-5,-,TRBV10-1,CASSESGNRVDETQYF,TGCGCCAGCAGTGAGTCAGGGAACAGGGTTGACGAGACCCAGTACTTC
-,TRBJ2-7,TRBD1,TRBV18,CASSTGTGFSYEQYF,TGTGCCAGCTCAACCGGGACAGGTTTCTCCTACGAGCAGTACTTC
-,TRBJ2-1,-,TRBV7-9,CASSPSEGISDNEQFF,TGTGCCAGCAGCCCCTCGGAGGGGATCTCGGACAATGAGCAGTTCTTC
-,TRBJ1-3,-,TRBV18,CASSPRQGQENTIYF,TGTGCCAGCTCACCCCGGCAGGGTCAAGAAAACACCATATATTTT
-,TRBJ1-1,-,TRBV10-3,CAISDTVGNTEAFF,TGTGCCATCAGTGATACAGTAGGGAACACTGAAGCTTTCTTT
-,TRBJ1-2,-,TRBV6-5,CASRPAGRRGYTF,TGTGCCAGCAGACCGGCGGGGCGGAGGGGCTACACCTTC